What follows is one T cell receptor (beta chain) and its context. Measured with immunoSEQ multiplex PCR; TCRdb has only the in-frame clones, and not every one. The sample carries some 120,000 clones, around 88% recorded once. Germline CDR1 and CDR2: MNHEY and SMNVEV (reference sequence). V gave up 4 bases and J gave up 5 bases, with 20 bases separating them. The CDR3 has 16 residues. These data are taken from a study of T cell responses to AZD1222 COVID-19 vaccine. The sample consisted of peripheral blood, taken on day 0 of MenACWY control vaccination. This rearrangement joins TRBV27 to TRBJ2-5, with TRBD2 as a possible D gene (6 bases). The sequence was obtained from an adult in good health. The CDR3 is CASSYRGAGGGETQYF. CDR3 in DNA: TGTGCCAGCAGTTATAGGGGAGCGGGTGGAGGTGAGACCCAGTACTTC.